This T cell receptor (beta chain) was retrieved from a study of control samples from healthy donors and cancer patients. In germline, CDR1 is MGHRA, CDR2 YSYEKL. After removal of 0 bases from V and 7 bases from J, the junction contained 4 bases not matched to a gene. The CDR3 sequence is 14 residues long. TCRdb's table, derived via immunoSEQ multiplex PCR, lists solely in-frame clones and lacks some. The sample yields tens of thousands of clones, about nine tenths seen once. This clonotype originated in a woman in her forties or fifties with colorectal cancer. Sequenced sample: PBMCs. The chain combines TRBV4-1 with TRBJ1-2, with 8 bases fitting TRBD1. The CDR3 DNA follows: TGCGCCAGCAGCCAAGAAGGGACAGGACTTGGCTACACCTTC. Its translation is CASSQEGTGLGYTF.